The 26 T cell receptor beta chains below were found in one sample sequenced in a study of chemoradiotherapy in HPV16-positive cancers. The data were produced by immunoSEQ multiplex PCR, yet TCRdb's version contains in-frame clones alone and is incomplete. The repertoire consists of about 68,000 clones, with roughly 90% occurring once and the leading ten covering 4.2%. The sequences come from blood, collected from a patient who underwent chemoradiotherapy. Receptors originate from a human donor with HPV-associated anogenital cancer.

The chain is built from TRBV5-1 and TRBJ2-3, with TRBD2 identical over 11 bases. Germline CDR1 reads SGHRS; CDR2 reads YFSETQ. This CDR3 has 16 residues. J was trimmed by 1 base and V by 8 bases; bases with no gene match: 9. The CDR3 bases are TGCGCCAGTCAACCCGGACTAGCGGGCCGCACAGATACGCAGTATTTT. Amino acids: CASQPGLAGRTDTQYF. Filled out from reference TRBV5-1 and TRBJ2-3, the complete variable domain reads KAGVTQTPRYLIKTRGQQVTLSCSPISGHRSVSWYQQTPGQGLQFLFEYFSETQRNKGNFPGRFSGRQFSNSRSEMNVSTLELGDSALYLCASQPGLAGRTDTQYFGPGTRLTVL.

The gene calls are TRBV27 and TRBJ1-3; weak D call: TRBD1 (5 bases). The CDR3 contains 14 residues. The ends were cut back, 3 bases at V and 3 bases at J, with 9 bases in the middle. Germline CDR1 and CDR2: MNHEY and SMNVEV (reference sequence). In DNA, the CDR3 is TGTGCCAGCAGTTTCGGAGGGGTTGGAAACACCATATATTTT. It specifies CASSFGGVGNTIYF.

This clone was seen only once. This chain's CDR3 is CASSIFGANVLTF. CDR3 DNA: TGTGCCAGCAGTATTTTTGGGGCCAACGTCCTGACTTTC. The V call is TRBV6-1, the J call TRBJ2-6, with D uncertain. V was trimmed by 5 bases and J by 3 bases, leaving 5 bases between them. The CDR3 is made up of 13 amino acids. From germline, CDR1 is MNHNS and CDR2 SASEGT.

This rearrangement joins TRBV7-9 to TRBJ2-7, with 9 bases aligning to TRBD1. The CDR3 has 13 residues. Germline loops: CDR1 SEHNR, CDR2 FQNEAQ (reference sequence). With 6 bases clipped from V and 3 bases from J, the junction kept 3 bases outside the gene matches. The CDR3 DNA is TGTGCCAGCAGTTGGACAGGGGACTACGAGCAGTACTTC. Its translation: CASSWTGDYEQYF.

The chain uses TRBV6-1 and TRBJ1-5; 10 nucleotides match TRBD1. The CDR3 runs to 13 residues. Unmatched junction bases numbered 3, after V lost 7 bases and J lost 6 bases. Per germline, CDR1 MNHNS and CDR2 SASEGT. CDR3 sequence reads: CASMDRGFQPQHF. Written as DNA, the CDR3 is TGTGCCAGCATGGACAGGGGGTTTCAGCCCCAGCATTTT.

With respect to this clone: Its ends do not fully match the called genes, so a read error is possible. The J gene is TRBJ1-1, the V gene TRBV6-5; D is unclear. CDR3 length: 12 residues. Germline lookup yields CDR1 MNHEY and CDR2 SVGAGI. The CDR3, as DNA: TGTGCCAGCACAATTCTAGGCACTAAAGCTTTCTTT. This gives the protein CASTILGTKAFF.

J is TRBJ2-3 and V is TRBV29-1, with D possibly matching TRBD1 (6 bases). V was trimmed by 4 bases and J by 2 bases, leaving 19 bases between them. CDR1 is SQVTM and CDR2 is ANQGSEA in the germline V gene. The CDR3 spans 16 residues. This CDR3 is CSVGRQVLESTDTQYF. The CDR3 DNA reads TGCAGCGTTGGCAGACAGGTTTTAGAATCCACAGATACGCAGTATTTT.

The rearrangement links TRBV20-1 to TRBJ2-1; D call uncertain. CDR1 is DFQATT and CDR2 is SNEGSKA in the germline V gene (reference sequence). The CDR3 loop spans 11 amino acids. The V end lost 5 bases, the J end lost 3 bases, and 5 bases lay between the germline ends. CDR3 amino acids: CSALIYNEQFF. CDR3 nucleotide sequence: TGCAGTGCTCTGATCTACAATGAGCAGTTCTTC.

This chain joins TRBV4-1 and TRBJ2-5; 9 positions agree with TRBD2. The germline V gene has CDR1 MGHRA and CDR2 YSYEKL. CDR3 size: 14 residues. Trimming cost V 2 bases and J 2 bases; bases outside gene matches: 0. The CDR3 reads CASSQLAGQETQYF. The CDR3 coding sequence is TGCGCCAGCAGCCAACTAGCGGGACAAGAGACCCAGTACTTC.

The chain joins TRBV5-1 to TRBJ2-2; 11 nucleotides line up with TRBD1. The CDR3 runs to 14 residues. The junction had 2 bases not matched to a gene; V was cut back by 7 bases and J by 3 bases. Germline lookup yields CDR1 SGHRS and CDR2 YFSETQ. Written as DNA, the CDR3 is TGCGCCAGCGCGGACAGGGGGCACACCGGGGAGCTGTTTTTT. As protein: CASADRGHTGELFF.

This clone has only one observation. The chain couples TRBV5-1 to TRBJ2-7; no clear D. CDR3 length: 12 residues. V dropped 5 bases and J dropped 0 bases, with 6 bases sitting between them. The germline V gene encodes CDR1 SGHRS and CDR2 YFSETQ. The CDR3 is CASRVNSYEQYF. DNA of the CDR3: TGCGCCAGCAGGGTAAACTCCTACGAGCAGTACTTC.

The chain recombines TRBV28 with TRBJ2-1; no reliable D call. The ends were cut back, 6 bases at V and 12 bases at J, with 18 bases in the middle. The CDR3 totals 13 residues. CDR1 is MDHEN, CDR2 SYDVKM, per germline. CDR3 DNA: TGTGCCAGCAGAAGTCCCGGATACGAGGTGCAGTTCTTC. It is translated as CASRSPGYEVQFF.

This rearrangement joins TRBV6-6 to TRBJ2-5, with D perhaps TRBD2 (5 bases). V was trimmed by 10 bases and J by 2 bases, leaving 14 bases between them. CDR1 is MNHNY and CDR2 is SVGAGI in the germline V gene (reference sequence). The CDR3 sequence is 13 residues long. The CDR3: CATHRGFQETQYF. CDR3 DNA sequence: TGTGCCACACACCGGGGATTTCAAGAGACCCAGTACTTC.

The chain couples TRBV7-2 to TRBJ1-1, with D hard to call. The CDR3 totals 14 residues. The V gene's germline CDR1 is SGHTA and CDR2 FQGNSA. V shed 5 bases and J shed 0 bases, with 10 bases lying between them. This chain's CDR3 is CASSNRHLNTEAFF. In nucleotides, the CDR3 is TGTGCCAGCAGCAACCGACACTTGAACACTGAAGCTTTCTTT.

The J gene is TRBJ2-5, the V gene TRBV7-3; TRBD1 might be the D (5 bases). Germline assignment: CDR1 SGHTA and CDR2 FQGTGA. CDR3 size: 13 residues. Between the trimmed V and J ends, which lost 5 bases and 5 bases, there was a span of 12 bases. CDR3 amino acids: CASSLGHRETQYF. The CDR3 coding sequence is TGTGCCAGCAGCCTCGGACACAGGGAGACCCAGTACTTC.

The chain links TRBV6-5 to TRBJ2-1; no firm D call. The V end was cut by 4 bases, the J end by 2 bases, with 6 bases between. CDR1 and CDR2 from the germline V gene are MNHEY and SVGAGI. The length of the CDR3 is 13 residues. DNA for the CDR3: TGTGCCAGCAGTTCTCGGGCCTACAATGAGCAGTTCTTC. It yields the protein CASSSRAYNEQFF.

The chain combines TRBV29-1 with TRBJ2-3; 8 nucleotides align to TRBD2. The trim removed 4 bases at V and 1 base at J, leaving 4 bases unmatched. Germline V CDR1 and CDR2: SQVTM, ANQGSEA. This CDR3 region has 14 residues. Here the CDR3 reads CSVAGGQGTDTQYF. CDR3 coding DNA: TGCAGCGTTGCGGGGGGGCAGGGCACAGATACGCAGTATTTT.

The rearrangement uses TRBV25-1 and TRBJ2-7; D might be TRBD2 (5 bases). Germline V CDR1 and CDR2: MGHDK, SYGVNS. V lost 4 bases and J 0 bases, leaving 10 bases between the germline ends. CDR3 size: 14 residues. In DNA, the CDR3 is TGTGCCAGCAGTGGTCTAGCTTTCTCCTACGAGCAGTACTTC. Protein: CASSGLAFSYEQYF.

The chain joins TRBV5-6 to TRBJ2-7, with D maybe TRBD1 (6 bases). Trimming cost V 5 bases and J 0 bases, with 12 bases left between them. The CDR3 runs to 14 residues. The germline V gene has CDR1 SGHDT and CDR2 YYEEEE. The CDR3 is CASRYGQSSYEQYF. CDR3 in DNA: TGTGCCAGCAGGTATGGACAGAGCTCCTACGAGCAGTACTTC.

The CDR3 region has the DNA TGCGCCAGCAGCCCTAATCAGCCCCAGCATTTT. Its protein is CASSPNQPQHF. The rearrangement uses TRBV5-1 and TRBJ1-5; no clear D. CDR3 size: 11 residues. The V end was cut by 4 bases, the J end by 4 bases, with 3 bases between. CDR1 SGHRS and CDR2 YFSETQ come from the germline V gene.

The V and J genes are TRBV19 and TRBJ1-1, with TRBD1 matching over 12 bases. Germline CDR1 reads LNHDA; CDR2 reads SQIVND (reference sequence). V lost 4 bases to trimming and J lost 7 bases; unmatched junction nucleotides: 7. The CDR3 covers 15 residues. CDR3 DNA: TGTGCCAGTAGTAGGGGACAGGGGGCTGAGGGTGAAGCTTTCTTT. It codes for CASSRGQGAEGEAFF.

The DNA for the CDR3 is TGTGCCAGTAGTGGACAGGGTTTCCCCGAGCAGTACTTC. This translates into CASSGQGFPEQYF. The V and J genes are TRBV19 and TRBJ2-7, with TRBD1 matching 8 bases. V shed 5 bases, J shed 6 bases, and the junction held 6 bases outside the gene matches. Germline CDR1 is LNHDA and CDR2 is SQIVND (reference sequence). The CDR3 covers 13 residues.

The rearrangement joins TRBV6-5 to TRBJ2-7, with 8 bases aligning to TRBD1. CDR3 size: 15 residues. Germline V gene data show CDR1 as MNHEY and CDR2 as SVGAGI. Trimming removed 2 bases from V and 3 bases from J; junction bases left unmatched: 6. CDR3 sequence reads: CASSYRGQGIYEQYF. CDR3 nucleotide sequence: TGTGCCAGCAGTTACAGAGGACAGGGTATCTACGAGCAGTACTTC.

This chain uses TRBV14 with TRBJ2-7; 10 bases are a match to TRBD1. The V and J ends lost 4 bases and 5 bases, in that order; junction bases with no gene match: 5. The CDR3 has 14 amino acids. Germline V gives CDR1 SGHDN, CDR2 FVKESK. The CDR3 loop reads CASSRLGQGNEQYF. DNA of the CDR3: TGTGCCAGCAGCCGGCTGGGACAGGGGAACGAGCAGTACTTC.

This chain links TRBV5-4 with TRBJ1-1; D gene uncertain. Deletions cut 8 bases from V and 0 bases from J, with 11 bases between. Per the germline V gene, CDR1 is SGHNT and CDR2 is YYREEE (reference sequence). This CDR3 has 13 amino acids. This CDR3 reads CASGPYMNTEAFF. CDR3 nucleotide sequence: TGTGCCAGTGGACCCTACATGAACACTGAAGCTTTCTTT.

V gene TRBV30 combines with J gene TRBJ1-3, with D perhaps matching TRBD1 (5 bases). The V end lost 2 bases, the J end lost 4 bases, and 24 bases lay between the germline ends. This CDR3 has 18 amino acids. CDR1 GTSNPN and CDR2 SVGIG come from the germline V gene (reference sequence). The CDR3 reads CAWSYPPPGPKEGNTIYF. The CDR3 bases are TGTGCCTGGAGTTACCCCCCTCCGGGGCCAAAGGAGGGAAACACCATATATTTT.